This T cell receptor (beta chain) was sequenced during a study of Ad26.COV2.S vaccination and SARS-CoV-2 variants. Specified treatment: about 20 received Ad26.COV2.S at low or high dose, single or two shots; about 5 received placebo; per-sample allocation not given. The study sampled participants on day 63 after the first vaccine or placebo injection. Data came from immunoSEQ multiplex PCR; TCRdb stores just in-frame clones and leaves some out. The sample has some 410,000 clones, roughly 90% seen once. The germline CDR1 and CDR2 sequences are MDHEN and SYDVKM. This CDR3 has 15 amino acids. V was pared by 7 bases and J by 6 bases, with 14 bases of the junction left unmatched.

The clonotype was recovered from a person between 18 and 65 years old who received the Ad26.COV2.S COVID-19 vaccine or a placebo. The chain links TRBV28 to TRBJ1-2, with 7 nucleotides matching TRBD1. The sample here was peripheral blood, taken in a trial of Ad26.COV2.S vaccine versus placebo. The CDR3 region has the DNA TGTGCCAGCACCCGTGGGACAGTTAGTGCCAATGGCTACACCTTC. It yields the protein CASTRGTVSANGYTF.